Listed below are T cell receptor beta chains from one sample, sequenced in a study of OX40 agonist ivuxolimab in advanced cancers. Profiling relied on immunoSEQ multiplex PCR, and the TCRdb table lists in-frame clones only, not all of them. The sample has about 30,000 clones; approximately 81% are singletons. Sequenced material: CD4+ or CD8+ T cells sorted from blood, taken in a trial of the OX40 agonist ivuxolimab. Receptors originate from an adult with an advanced solid tumor such as melanoma, head and neck, liver or kidney cancer. Each CDR3 is given with its conserved first and last residue. The D gene is left open where the match is weak. Size tells how often a clone was seen (once, few, many) or the class of an expanded clone, and some rows leave it out.

d_call: .
v_call: TRBV9
j_call: TRBJ1-2
clone_size: .
cdr3_nt: TGTGCCAGCAGCGTGGGAACGGAGGGAAACTATGGCTACACCTTC
cdr3_aa: CASSVGTEGNYGYTF

d_call: .
v_call: TRBV21-1
j_call: TRBJ2-7
clone_size: once
cdr3_nt: TGTGCCAGCAGCGAGAGGGGTCTCGAGCAGTACTTC
cdr3_aa: CASSERGLEQYF

d_call: .
v_call: TRBV4-1
j_call: TRBJ1-1
clone_size: .
cdr3_nt: TGCGCCAGCAGCCCGGGACTCCTGAACACTGAAGCTTTCTTT
cdr3_aa: CASSPGLLNTEAFF

d_call: .
v_call: TRBV4-3
j_call: TRBJ1-3
clone_size: .
cdr3_nt: TGCGCCAGCAGCCAAGTCCGGGTCGGAAACACCATATATTTT
cdr3_aa: CASSQVRVGNTIYF

d_call: .
v_call: TRBV6-1
j_call: TRBJ2-7
clone_size: .
cdr3_nt: TGTGCCAGCAGTGAAGGGGGGGCCTTTTCCTACGAGCAGTACTTC
cdr3_aa: CASSEGGAFSYEQYF

d_call: .
v_call: TRBV11-2
j_call: TRBJ2-2
clone_size: .
cdr3_nt: TGTGCCAGCAGCCGACGGGGGAACACCGGGGAGCTGTTTTTT
cdr3_aa: CASSRRGNTGELFF

d_call: TRBD2
v_call: TRBV7-9
j_call: TRBJ2-5
clone_size: .
cdr3_nt: TGTGCCAGCAGCGGCCCCCTCCGACTAGCGGGAGTGGAGACCCAGTACTTC
cdr3_aa: CASSGPLRLAGVETQYF

d_call: TRBD2
v_call: TRBV4-1
j_call: TRBJ2-2
clone_size: .
cdr3_nt: TGCGCCAGCAGCCCCCACCCTAGCGGCACGAACACCGGGGAGCTGTTTTTT
cdr3_aa: CASSPHPSGTNTGELFF

d_call: .
v_call: TRBV6-1
j_call: TRBJ2-6
clone_size: .
cdr3_nt: TGTGCCAGCAGTGAAACCAGCTCTGGGGCCAACGTCCTGACTTTC
cdr3_aa: CASSETSSGANVLTF

d_call: .
v_call: TRBV7-9
j_call: TRBJ1-1
clone_size: .
cdr3_nt: TGTGCCAGCAGCAACGGGGTGAACACTGAAGCTTTCTTT
cdr3_aa: CASSNGVNTEAFF

d_call: .
v_call: TRBV21-1
j_call: TRBJ2-1
clone_size: .
cdr3_nt: TGTGCCAGCAGCAAAGCCGGGACATCGAGGGGCTCCTACAATGAGCAGTTCTTC
cdr3_aa: CASSKAGTSRGSYNEQFF

d_call: TRBD2
v_call: TRBV7-3
j_call: TRBJ2-7
clone_size: once
cdr3_nt: TGTGCCAGCAGCTCCGGACTAGCGGGAGGCGAGCAGTACTTC
cdr3_aa: CASSSGLAGGEQYF

d_call: .
v_call: TRBV6-4
j_call: TRBJ2-7
clone_size: once
cdr3_nt: TGTGCCAGCAGTGAAGCACCGGACAGTAACTACGAGCAGTACTTC
cdr3_aa: CASSEAPDSNYEQYF

d_call: .
v_call: TRBV27
j_call: TRBJ1-6
clone_size: .
cdr3_nt: TGTGCCAGCAGTTTAAAGGGGCTGGGGAATTCACCCCTCCACTTT
cdr3_aa: CASSLKGLGNSPLHF

d_call: .
v_call: TRBV25-1
j_call: TRBJ1-1
clone_size: .
cdr3_nt: TGTGCCAGCAGTGATTCCGGGACAATTGTGTCTGAAGCTTTCTTT
cdr3_aa: CASSDSGTIVSEAFF

d_call: TRBD1
v_call: TRBV7-8
j_call: TRBJ2-7
clone_size: .
cdr3_nt: TGTGCCAGCAGCTTAGAGGGACAGCCTAGCTCCTACGAGCAGTACTTC
cdr3_aa: CASSLEGQPSSYEQYF

d_call: .
v_call: TRBV30
j_call: TRBJ1-1
clone_size: .
cdr3_nt: TGTGCCTGGAGTGTACCGAGGAAGAGTCCTGAAGCTTTCTTT
cdr3_aa: CAWSVPRKSPEAFF